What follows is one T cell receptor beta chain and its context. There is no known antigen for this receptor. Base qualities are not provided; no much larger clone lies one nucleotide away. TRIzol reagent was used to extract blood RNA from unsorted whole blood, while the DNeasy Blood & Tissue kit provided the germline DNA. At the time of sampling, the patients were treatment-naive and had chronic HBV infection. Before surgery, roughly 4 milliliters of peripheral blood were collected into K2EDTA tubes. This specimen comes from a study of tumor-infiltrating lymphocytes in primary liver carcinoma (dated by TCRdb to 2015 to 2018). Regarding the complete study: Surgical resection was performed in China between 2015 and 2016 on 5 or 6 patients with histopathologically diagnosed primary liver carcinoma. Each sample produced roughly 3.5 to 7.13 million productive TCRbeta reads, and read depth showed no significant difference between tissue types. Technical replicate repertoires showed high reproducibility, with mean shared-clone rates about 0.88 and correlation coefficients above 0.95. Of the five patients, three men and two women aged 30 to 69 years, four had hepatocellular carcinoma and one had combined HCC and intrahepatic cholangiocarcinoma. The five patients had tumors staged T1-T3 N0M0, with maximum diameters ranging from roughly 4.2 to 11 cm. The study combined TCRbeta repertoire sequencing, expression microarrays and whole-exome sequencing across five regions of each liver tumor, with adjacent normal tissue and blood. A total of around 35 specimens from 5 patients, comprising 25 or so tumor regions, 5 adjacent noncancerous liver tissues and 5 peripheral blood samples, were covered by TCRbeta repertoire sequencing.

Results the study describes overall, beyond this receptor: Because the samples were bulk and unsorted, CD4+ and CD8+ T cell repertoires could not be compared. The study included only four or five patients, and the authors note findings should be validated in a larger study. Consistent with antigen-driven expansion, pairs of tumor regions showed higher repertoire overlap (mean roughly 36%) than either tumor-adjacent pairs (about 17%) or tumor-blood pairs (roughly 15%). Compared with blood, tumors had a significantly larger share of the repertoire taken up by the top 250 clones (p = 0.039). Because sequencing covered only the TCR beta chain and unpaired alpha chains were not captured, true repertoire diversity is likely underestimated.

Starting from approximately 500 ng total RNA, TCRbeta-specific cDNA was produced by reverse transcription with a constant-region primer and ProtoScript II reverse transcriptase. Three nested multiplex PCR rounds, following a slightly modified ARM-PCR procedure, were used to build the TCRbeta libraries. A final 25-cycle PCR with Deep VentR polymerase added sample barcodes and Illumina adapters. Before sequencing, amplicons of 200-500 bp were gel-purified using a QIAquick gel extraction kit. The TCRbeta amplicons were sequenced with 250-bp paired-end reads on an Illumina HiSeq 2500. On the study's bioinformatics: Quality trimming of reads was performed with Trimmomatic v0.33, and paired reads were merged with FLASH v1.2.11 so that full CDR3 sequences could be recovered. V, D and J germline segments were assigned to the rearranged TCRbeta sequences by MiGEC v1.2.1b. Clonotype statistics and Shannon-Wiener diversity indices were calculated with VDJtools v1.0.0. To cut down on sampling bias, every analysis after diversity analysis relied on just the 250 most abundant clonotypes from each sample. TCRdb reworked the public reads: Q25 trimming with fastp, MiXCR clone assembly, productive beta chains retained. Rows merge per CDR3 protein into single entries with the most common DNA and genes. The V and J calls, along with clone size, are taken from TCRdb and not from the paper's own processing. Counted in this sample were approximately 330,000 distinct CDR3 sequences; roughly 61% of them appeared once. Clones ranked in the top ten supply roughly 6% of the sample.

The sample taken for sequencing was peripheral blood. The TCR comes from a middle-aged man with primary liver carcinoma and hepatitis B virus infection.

The DNA sequence is TGTGCCAGCAGTGCTTGGGGGACAGGGGGCGGGGAGCAGTACTTC. This sequence encodes CASSAWGTGGGEQYF. In this chain, TRBV6-1 is recombined with TRBJ2-7; 12 bases in the junction line up with TRBD1. Trimming accounts for 4 bases at V and 7 bases at J, while the number of junction bases matched to no gene is 8. Taken from cysteine to phenylalanine, the CDR3 has 15 residues. Only the CDR3 DNA stays, 45 bases, in frame from base 1. For CDR1 and CDR2, the germline V gene lists MNHNS and SASEGT.